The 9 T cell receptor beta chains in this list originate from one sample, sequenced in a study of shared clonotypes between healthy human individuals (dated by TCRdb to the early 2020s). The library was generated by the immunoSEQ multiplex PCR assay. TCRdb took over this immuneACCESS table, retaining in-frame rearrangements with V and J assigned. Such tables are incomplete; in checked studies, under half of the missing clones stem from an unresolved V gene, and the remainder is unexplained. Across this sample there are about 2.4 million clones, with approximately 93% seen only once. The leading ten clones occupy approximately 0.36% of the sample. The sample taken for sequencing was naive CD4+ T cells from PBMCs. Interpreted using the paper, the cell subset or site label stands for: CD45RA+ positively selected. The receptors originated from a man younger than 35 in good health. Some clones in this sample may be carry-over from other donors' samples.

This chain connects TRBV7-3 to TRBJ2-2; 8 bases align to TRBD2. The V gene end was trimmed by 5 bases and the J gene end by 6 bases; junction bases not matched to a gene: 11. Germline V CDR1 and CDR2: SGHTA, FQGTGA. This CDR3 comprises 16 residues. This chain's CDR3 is CASSAGTSKPAGELFF. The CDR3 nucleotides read TGTGCCAGCAGCGCCGGGACTAGTAAGCCGGCCGGGGAGCTGTTTTTT.

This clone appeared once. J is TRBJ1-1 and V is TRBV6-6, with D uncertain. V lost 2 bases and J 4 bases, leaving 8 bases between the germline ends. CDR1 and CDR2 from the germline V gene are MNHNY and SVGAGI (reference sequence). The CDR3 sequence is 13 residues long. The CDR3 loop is CASSYVDSTEAFF. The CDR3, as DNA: TGTGCCAGCAGTTACGTGGATTCCACTGAAGCTTTCTTT.

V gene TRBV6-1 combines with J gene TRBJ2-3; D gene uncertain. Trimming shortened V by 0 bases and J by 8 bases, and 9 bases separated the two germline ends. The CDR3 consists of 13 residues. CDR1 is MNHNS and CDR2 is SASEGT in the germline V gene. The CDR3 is CASSEAHGFTQYF. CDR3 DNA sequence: TGTGCCAGCAGTGAAGCGCACGGGTTTACGCAGTATTTT.

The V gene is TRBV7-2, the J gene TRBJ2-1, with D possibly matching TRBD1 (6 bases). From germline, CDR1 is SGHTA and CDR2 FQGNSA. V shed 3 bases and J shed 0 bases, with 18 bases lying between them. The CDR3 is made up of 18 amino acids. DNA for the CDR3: TGTGCCAGCAGCTTGGGGGCGGCTCCTCCAAGCTCCTACAATGAGCAGTTCTTC. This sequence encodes CASSLGAAPPSSYNEQFF. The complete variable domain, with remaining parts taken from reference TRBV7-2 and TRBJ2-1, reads GAGVSQSPSNKVTEKGKDVELRCDPISGHTALYWYRQSLGQGLEFLIYFQGNSAPDKSGLPSDRFSAERTGGSVSTLTIQRTQQEDSAVYLCASSLGAAPPSSYNEQFFGPGTRLTVL.

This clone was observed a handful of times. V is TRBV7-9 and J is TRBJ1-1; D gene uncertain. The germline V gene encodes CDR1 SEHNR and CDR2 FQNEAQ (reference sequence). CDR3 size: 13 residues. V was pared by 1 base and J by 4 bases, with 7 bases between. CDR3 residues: CASSLDGSTEAFF. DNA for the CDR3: TGTGCCAGCAGCTTAGACGGCTCCACTGAAGCTTTCTTT.

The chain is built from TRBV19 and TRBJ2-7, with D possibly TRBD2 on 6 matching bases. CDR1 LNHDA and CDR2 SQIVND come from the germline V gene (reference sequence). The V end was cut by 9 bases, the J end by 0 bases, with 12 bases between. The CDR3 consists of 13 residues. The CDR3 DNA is TGTGCCAGCGCTAGCGATCACTCCTACGAGCAGTACTTC. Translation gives CASASDHSYEQYF.

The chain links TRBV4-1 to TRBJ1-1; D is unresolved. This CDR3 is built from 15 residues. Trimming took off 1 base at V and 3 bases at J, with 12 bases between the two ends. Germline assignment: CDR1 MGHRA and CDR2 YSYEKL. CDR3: CASSQAKQRHTEAFF. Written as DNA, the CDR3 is TGCGCCAGCAGCCAAGCTAAACAGCGCCACACTGAAGCTTTCTTT.

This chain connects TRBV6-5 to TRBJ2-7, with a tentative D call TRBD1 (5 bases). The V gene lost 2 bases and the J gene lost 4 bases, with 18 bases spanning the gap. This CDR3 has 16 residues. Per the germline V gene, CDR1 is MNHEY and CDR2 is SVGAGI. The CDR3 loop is CASSYGGAADPYEQYF. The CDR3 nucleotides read TGTGCCAGCAGTTACGGTGGGGCAGCCGACCCTTACGAGCAGTACTTC.

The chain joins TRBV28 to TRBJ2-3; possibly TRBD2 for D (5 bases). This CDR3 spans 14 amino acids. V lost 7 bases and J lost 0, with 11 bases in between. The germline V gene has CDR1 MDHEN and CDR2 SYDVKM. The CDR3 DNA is TGTGCCAGCAAGCGGCTGGGTAGCACAGATACGCAGTATTTT. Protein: CASKRLGSTDTQYF.